A selection of T cell receptor beta chains follows, all from one sample in a study of cytomegalovirus exposure and HLA in healthy donors. TCRdb's table, derived via immunoSEQ multiplex PCR, lists solely in-frame clones and lacks some. The sample yields roughly 180,000 clones, 65% to 85% seen once. Sequenced input: PBMCs. The origin of the receptors is a girl under 18 in good health and CMV-seropositive. Each CDR3 is given with its conserved first and last residue. A D gene is named only where the DNA matches it firmly. Size values are once, few and many counts, or a class for expanded clones, and some rows have none.

D gene: TRBD2
V gene: TRBV5-5
J gene: TRBJ2-1
clone size: -
CDR3 protein: CASSSSGSYYNEQFF
CDR3 DNA: TGTGCCAGCAGCTCTAGCGGGAGTTATTACAATGAGCAGTTCTTC

D gene: -
V gene: TRBV13
J gene: TRBJ2-7
clone size: few
CDR3 protein: CASSLIGGREPAEQYF
CDR3 DNA: TGTGCCAGCAGCTTAATCGGGGGGCGGGAGCCCGCCGAGCAGTACTTC

D gene: TRBD1
V gene: TRBV6-1
J gene: TRBJ1-2
clone size: -
CDR3 protein: CASSEQGGGYTF
CDR3 DNA: TGTGCCAGCAGTGAACAGGGGGGAGGCTACACCTTC

D gene: TRBD2
V gene: TRBV7-2
J gene: TRBJ2-1
clone size: once
CDR3 protein: CASSLELAGYNEQFF
CDR3 DNA: TGTGCCAGCAGCTTAGAACTAGCGGGCTACAATGAGCAGTTCTTC

D gene: -
V gene: TRBV28
J gene: TRBJ1-5
clone size: -
CDR3 protein: CASRQRGSPAHF
CDR3 DNA: TGTGCCAGCAGGCAAAGGGGGAGCCCCGCGCATTTT

D gene: -
V gene: TRBV4-3
J gene: TRBJ2-6
clone size: -
CDR3 protein: CASSQGAASGANVLTF
CDR3 DNA: TGCGCCAGCAGCCAAGGGGCTGCCTCTGGGGCCAACGTCCTGACTTTC

D gene: -
V gene: TRBV5-4
J gene: TRBJ1-1
clone size: few
CDR3 protein: CASSLAGLMNTEAFF
CDR3 DNA: TGTGCCAGCAGCTTGGCCGGTTTGATGAACACTGAAGCTTTCTTT

D gene: TRBD1
V gene: TRBV5-1
J gene: TRBJ1-3
clone size: -
CDR3 protein: CASSLPDRGHGNTIYF
CDR3 DNA: TGCGCCAGCAGCTTGCCCGACAGGGGGCATGGAAACACCATATATTTT

D gene: TRBD2
V gene: TRBV6-6
J gene: TRBJ2-3
clone size: -
CDR3 protein: CASRPFTSGNTDTQYF
CDR3 DNA: TGTGCCAGCAGGCCATTTACTAGCGGGAACACAGATACGCAGTATTTT

D gene: TRBD1
V gene: TRBV6-5
J gene: TRBJ2-1
clone size: -
CDR3 protein: CASTRTGFSYNEQFF
CDR3 DNA: TGTGCCAGCACCCGGACAGGGTTCTCCTACAATGAGCAGTTCTTC

D gene: -
V gene: TRBV6-5
J gene: TRBJ2-3
clone size: -
CDR3 protein: CASSARESYTDTQYF
CDR3 DNA: TGTGCCAGCAGTGCCCGTGAGTCCTACACAGATACGCAGTATTTT

D gene: TRBD2
V gene: TRBV7-3
J gene: TRBJ2-7
clone size: -
CDR3 protein: CASSLYAGGIYEQYF
CDR3 DNA: TGTGCCAGCAGCTTATATGCGGGAGGGATCTACGAGCAGTACTTC

D gene: -
V gene: TRBV10-3
J gene: TRBJ2-1
clone size: -
CDR3 protein: CAITGAARSYNEQFF
CDR3 DNA: TGTGCCATCACTGGAGCGGCCCGCTCCTACAATGAGCAGTTCTTC

D gene: TRBD2
V gene: TRBV28
J gene: TRBJ2-7
clone size: few
CDR3 protein: CASRKSASGDYEQYF
CDR3 DNA: TGTGCCAGCAGGAAGAGCGCTAGCGGAGATTACGAGCAGTACTTC

D gene: TRBD2
V gene: TRBV6-5
J gene: TRBJ2-1
clone size: -
CDR3 protein: CASSFVAGGPLNEQFF
CDR3 DNA: TGTGCCAGCAGTTTTGTAGCGGGAGGGCCGCTCAATGAGCAGTTCTTC

D gene: -
V gene: TRBV18
J gene: TRBJ1-5
clone size: once
CDR3 protein: CASSPHYNQPQHF
CDR3 DNA: TGTGCCAGCTCACCACATTACAATCAGCCCCAGCATTTT

D gene: TRBD2
V gene: TRBV14
J gene: TRBJ2-1
clone size: -
CDR3 protein: CASSQEGWREGHNEQFF
CDR3 DNA: TGTGCCAGCAGCCAAGAAGGCTGGCGGGAGGGCCACAATGAGCAGTTCTTC

D gene: TRBD2
V gene: TRBV19
J gene: TRBJ2-1
clone size: -
CDR3 protein: CASSSSGTRTFF
CDR3 DNA: TGTGCCAGTAGTTCCTCCGGGACTAGAACGTTCTTC

D gene: TRBD2
V gene: TRBV5-1
J gene: TRBJ2-1
clone size: once
CDR3 protein: CASSFGLANNEQFF
CDR3 DNA: TGCGCCAGCAGCTTCGGACTAGCGAACAATGAGCAGTTCTTC

D gene: TRBD1
V gene: TRBV5-5
J gene: TRBJ1-5
clone size: -
CDR3 protein: CASSGQEGNQPQHF
CDR3 DNA: TGTGCCAGCAGCGGACAGGAAGGCAATCAGCCCCAGCATTTT